The clone carrying this T cell receptor beta chain was found many times. Its antigen is currently unknown. V shed 4 bases and J 5 bases; nucleotides not matched to a gene: 12. This CDR3 is 15 amino acids long. The germline CDR1 and CDR2 sequences are SQVTM and ANQGSEA. The record originates from a study of CD8 T cells in ankylosing spondylitis. Study-level points and caveats: Disease-linked clones bore a CD8+ phenotype, appearing relatively rarely in peripheral blood. Reactive arthritis synovial fluid and blood previously showed some of these motif variants.

5'-RACE, quantitative and with molecular barcodes, yielded the TCR beta libraries. TCRdb processed the 5' RACE reads anew with MiXCR; each CDR3 protein has one entry. This sample carries under 250,000 distinct CDR3 sequences, around a tenth of them seen once, and the ten largest clones take about 6.8%. Material for sequencing was blood, either unsorted or a sorted T cell fraction (not recorded which). The chain carries TRBV29-1 and TRBJ2-7; 9 bases are shared with TRBD1. The source of this sequence is a male donor with ankylosing spondylitis or in good health (not recorded which). The CDR3 loop reads CSVAEGGQGHHEQYF. The CDR3 bases are TGCAGCGTTGCAGAGGGAGGACAGGGGCACCACGAGCAGTACTTC.